This T cell receptor beta chain was sequenced in a study of PD-1 blockade in classical Hodgkin lymphoma. Sequenced by immunoSEQ multiplex PCR; TCRdb stores in-frame clones only, minus some. The sample includes about 6,300 clones, about 86% of them seen just once. From germline, CDR1 is ENHRY and CDR2 SYGVKD. The CDR3 is 14 residues long. Trimming took 5 bases from V and 5 from J, leaving 15 bases between them. Each patient's relapse followed autologous stem cell transplantation, and brentuximab vedotin exposure varied. The chain couples TRBV10-3 to TRBJ2-5; D is possibly TRBD1 (5 bases). This clonotype was obtained from a human donor with classical Hodgkin lymphoma. The source material was peripheral blood mononuclear cells (PBMCs), sampled before the second cycle of nivolumab. CDR3 sequence reads: CAISPYRTQETQYF. Written as DNA, the CDR3 is TGTGCCATCAGTCCCTACAGGACACAGGAGACCCAGTACTTC.